In its sample, the clone carrying this T cell receptor (beta chain) was seen many times. Antigen specificity is unknown. The sample originates from a study of molecular identifiers for immune sequencing clone quantification. Whole-study context: Naive CD8 cell RNA, from 20,000 or 100,000 cells, was split five ways in replicates, with four sequenced.

This CDR3 contains 17 residues. J was trimmed by 3 bases and V by 6 bases; bases with no gene match: 14. The germline V gene has CDR1 SEHNR and CDR2 FQNEAQ (reference sequence). TCRdb used MiXCR to reprocess the PCR reads, holding one entry per CDR3 protein. This table has fewer than 350,000 distinct CDR3 sequences, over 20% appearing once. Points from the study as a whole: One cell's worth of spiked Jurkat TCR RNA was reportedly detectable among some 1 million naive cells. Clones above 20 RNA copies held over 98% of effector molecules, under 1% in naive cells.

The CD8+CD4-CCR7+CD45RA+ phenotype defined the sorted naive CD8 T cells. The clonotype originates from a human donor in good health. Some libraries in this study had Jurkat cell RNA spiked in. The rearrangement links TRBV7-9 to TRBJ1-1; 9 bases are shared with TRBD1. Sequencing was done on a sample of naive CD8+ T cells from blood, with Jurkat cell RNA spiked in. Subset given: FACS-sorted CD8+CD4-CCR7+CD45RA+ naive T cells. The CDR3 bases are TGTGCCAGCAGTACTACGGTCGACAGGGGGTTGGACACTGAAGCTTTCTTT. It specifies CASSTTVDRGLDTEAFF.